This T cell receptor (beta chain) emerged from a study of cytomegalovirus exposure and HLA in healthy donors. Study details: Around 78 million unique TCRs, all from HLA-typed donors, were included in an early release of the data. Overall study results and limits: Later genetic work tied a missense DCLRE1C variant to beta-chain V and J trimming. Apparent HLA restriction characterized most CMV-associated TCR beta chains in a later analysis.

The CDR3 length is 13 residues. Trimming took 3 bases from V and 5 from J, leaving 8 bases between them. Germline CDR1 reads SGHAT; CDR2 reads FQNNGV. In regard to this clone: Its target is not known.

PCR was performed using 60 Vbeta and 13 Jbeta primers. Method: immunoSEQ multiplex PCR; TCRdb's copy keeps in-frame clones and lacks some. The repertoire holds around 130,000 clones, with approximately 82% as singletons. The source material was PBMCs. J is TRBJ2-1 and V is TRBV11-2; D remains unclear. This TCR derives from a woman between 18 and 29 years old in good health and CMV-seropositive. Here the CDR3 reads CASSFRSNNEQFF. The CDR3 DNA reads as TGTGCCAGCAGCTTCCGGTCGAACAATGAGCAGTTCTTC.